Below, 11 T cell receptor beta chains from the same sample are listed, as sequenced in a study of T cells in localized non-small cell lung cancer. Assay: immunoSEQ multiplex PCR; the TCRdb copy retains only in-frame clones and omits some. The table records 2,000 to 3,000 clones, 20% to 30% of them present only once. Sequencing used lung tumor tissue, obtained before any cancer treatment. Receptor source: a male donor aged 60 or older with stage I lung adenocarcinoma.

The chain recombines TRBV6-8 with TRBJ1-1; D possibly corresponds to TRBD1 (5 bases). The CDR3 sequence is 17 residues long. The V end was cut by 2 bases, the J end by 2 bases, with 18 bases between. Germline V lookup: CDR1 MNHGY, CDR2 SAAAGT. CDR3 nucleotide sequence: TGTGCCAGCAGTTACGAGGTGTTGGGAGGGGCCAACACTGAAGCTTTCTTT. Translation gives CASSYEVLGGANTEAFF.

A single count supports this clone. This rearrangement joins TRBV18 to TRBJ2-1; 9 nucleotides line up with TRBD2. The CDR3 is 16 residues long. The V and J ends lost 2 bases and 7 bases, in that order; junction bases with no gene match: 9. The germline gives CDR1 KGHSH, CDR2 LQKENI. CDR3 bases: TGTGCCAGCTCACCAAGGCCTAGCGGGGAATTTAATGAGCAGTTCTTC. Amino acid sequence: CASSPRPSGEFNEQFF.

There are a few counts of this clone. The chain is built from TRBV28 and TRBJ1-5, with no clear D. The germline gives CDR1 MDHEN, CDR2 SYDVKM. The CDR3 is 15 amino acids. Trimming took off 6 bases at V and 1 base at J, with 13 bases between the two ends. The CDR3 DNA reads TGTGCCAGCAGAAAGGGAGGAGCAAGCAATCAGCCCCAGCATTTT. The encoded protein is CASRKGGASNQPQHF.

This rearrangement joins TRBV5-1 to TRBJ2-5, with a possible D match to TRBD1 (6 bases). Per germline, CDR1 SGHRS and CDR2 YFSETQ. The CDR3 sequence is 15 residues long. Deletions cut 1 base from V and 3 bases from J, with 13 bases between. The CDR3 nucleotides read TGCGCCAGCAGCTTGAGAACAGGGAGAGAAGAGACCCAGTACTTC. Amino acid sequence: CASSLRTGREETQYF.

V and J are TRBV5-1 and TRBJ1-2; D is uncertain. The CDR3 is 14 amino acids. The V end lost 4 bases, the J end lost 2 bases, and 12 bases lay between the germline ends. Germline-derived CDR1 and CDR2 are SGHRS and YFSETQ. The CDR3 bases are TGCGCCAGCAGCCTATCCGACGGAAACTATGGCTACACCTTC. Encoded protein: CASSLSDGNYGYTF. Complete variable domain (other parts from reference TRBV5-1 and TRBJ1-2): KAGVTQTPRYLIKTRGQQVTLSCSPISGHRSVSWYQQTPGQGLQFLFEYFSETQRNKGNFPGRFSGRQFSNSRSEMNVSTLELGDSALYLCASSLSDGNYGYTFGSGTRLTVV.

Only a few counts were recorded for this clone. The chain carries TRBV6-8 and TRBJ1-5; 7 positions agree with TRBD1. J gave up 7 bases and V 5 bases, and 8 bases lay outside the gene matches. CDR3 length: 14 amino acids. Germline CDR1 and CDR2: MNHGY and SAAAGT. The CDR3 bases are TGTGCCAGCAGTAACAGGGGTGGTCGGCAGCCCCAGCATTTT. Its protein product is CASSNRGGRQPQHF.

This clone has more than one count but fewer than ten. CDR3 nucleotides: TGTGCCAGCAGCCAGGCTAGCTGGGCCAACGTCCTGACTTTC. This codes for CASSQASWANVLTF. V usage is TRBV6-8 and J usage is TRBJ2-6, with a possible D match to TRBD2 (5 bases). Between the trimmed V and J ends, which lost 6 bases and 5 bases, there was a span of 11 bases. This CDR3 is 14 amino acids long. The germline V gene encodes CDR1 MNHGY and CDR2 SAAAGT.

This clone was observed a handful of times. This chain connects TRBV6-8 to TRBJ1-5; D might be TRBD1 (5 bases). In germline, CDR1 is MNHGY, CDR2 SAAAGT. The V end lost 4 bases, the J end lost 4 bases, and 8 bases lay between the germline ends. The CDR3 has 13 residues. CDR3 sequence: CASSSQGNQPQHF. The CDR3 bases are TGTGCCAGCAGTTCTCAGGGAAATCAGCCCCAGCATTTT.

This chain joins TRBV15 and TRBJ2-4; D could derive from TRBD1 or TRBD2 (5 bases each). Trimming removed 2 bases at V and 8 bases at J, with 16 bases between. The CDR3 is made up of 15 amino acids. Germline V gene sequence: CDR1 LNHNV, CDR2 YYDKDF (reference sequence). CDR3 residues: CATSRPPGDGDIQYF. CDR3 in DNA: TGTGCCACCAGCAGACCCCCTGGGGACGGAGACATTCAGTACTTC.

Relative to its sample, this clone is medium-sized. The J gene is TRBJ2-7, the V gene TRBV10-3; D uncertain. The CDR3 extends over 13 amino acids. Deletions cut 2 bases from V and 2 bases from J, with 7 bases between. Germline V gene data show CDR1 as ENHRY and CDR2 as SYGVKD. The CDR3 region has the DNA TGTGCCATCAGTGAGGGAAGGACCTACGAGCAGTACTTC. Its protein product is CAISEGRTYEQYF.

By share of the sample, this clone is medium-sized. The chain joins TRBV9 to TRBJ1-1; D unclear. The CDR3 runs to 15 residues. Looked up from germline, CDR1 is SGDLS and CDR2 is YYNGEE. Trimming stripped 0 bases from V and 1 base from J, with 10 bases between. The CDR3 coding sequence is TGTGCCAGCAGCGTAGCGGGGAGAGGGAACACTGAAGCTTTCTTT. Amino acid sequence: CASSVAGRGNTEAFF.